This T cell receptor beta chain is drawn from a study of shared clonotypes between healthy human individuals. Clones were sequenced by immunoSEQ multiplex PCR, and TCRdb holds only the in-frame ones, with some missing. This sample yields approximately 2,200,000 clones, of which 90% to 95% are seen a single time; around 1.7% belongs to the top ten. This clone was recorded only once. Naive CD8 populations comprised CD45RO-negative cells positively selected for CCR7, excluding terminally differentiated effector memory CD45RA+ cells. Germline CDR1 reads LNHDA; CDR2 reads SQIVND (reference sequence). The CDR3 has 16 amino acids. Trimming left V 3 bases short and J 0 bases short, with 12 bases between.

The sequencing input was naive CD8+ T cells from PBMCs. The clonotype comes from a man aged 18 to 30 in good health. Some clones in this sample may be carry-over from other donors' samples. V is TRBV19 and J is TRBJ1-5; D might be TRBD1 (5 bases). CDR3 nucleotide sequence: TGTGCCAGTAGTATCATCAGGGACTTTAGCAATCAGCCCCAGCATTTT. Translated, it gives CASSIIRDFSNQPQHF.